Presented here are 29 T cell receptor beta chains from one specimen sequenced in a study of blood T cell repertoires in COVID-19. Data came from immunoSEQ multiplex PCR; TCRdb stores just in-frame clones and leaves some out. The profile covers about 150,000 clones, with about 79% appearing a single time and 9.8% taken by the ten largest. The sample taken for sequencing was peripheral blood. The receptors shown here come from a woman aged 45 to 65 with acute or convalescent COVID-19.

The gene calls are TRBV28 and TRBJ2-4; 10 positions agree with TRBD1. V lost 5 bases to trimming and J lost 5 bases; unmatched junction nucleotides: 6. The CDR3 contains 15 residues. CDR1 and CDR2 from the germline V gene are MDHEN and SYDVKM. The CDR3 DNA follows: TGTGCCAGCAGTGTTATGGGGACAGGGGAAAACATTCAGTACTTC. Protein product: CASSVMGTGENIQYF.

The chain uses TRBV10-3 and TRBJ2-1; 8 positions agree with TRBD2. V was clipped by 10 bases and J by 1 base; unmatched bases: 9. The CDR3 has 15 residues. The germline V gene encodes CDR1 ENHRY and CDR2 SYGVKD. CDR3 sequence reads: CATAGGGSSYNEQFF. For the CDR3, the DNA is TGTGCCACCGCCGGGGGGGGCTCATCCTACAATGAGCAGTTCTTC.

As concerns this clone: The sample carries other DNA sequences with the same CDR3. This sequence joins TRBV10-2 and TRBJ2-3; the match to TRBD2 covers 9 bases. Germline values: CDR1 WSHSY, CDR2 SAAADI. CDR3 length: 15 residues. V shed 5 bases and J 6 bases; nucleotides not matched to a gene: 9. Written as DNA, the CDR3 is TGCGCCAGCAGTAGGGGACTAGCTGGGGCGGATACGCAGTATTTT. Translating it yields CASSRGLAGADTQYF.

The V gene is TRBV11-2, the J gene TRBJ2-2, with 7 nucleotides matching TRBD2. CDR3 length: 14 residues. V gave up 5 bases and J gave up 6 bases; unmatched junction bases: 6. In germline, CDR1 is SGHAT, CDR2 FQNNGV. The DNA of the CDR3 is TGTGCCAGCAGCCCCTTTCGGGGGGCCGGGGAGCTGTTTTTT. Encoded protein: CASSPFRGAGELFF.

The chain uses TRBV27 and TRBJ1-1, with a possible D match to TRBD1 (6 bases). Germline CDR1 reads MNHEY; CDR2 reads SMNVEV (reference sequence). This CDR3 is built from 15 residues. Trimming removed 3 bases from V and 11 bases from J, with 22 bases in between. The CDR3 loop reads CASSFRDGGVQGAFF. CDR3 bases: TGTGCCAGCAGTTTTCGGGATGGGGGGGTCCAGGGGGCTTTCTTT.

This clone has just one count. The V gene is TRBV18, the J gene TRBJ1-5; possibly TRBD1 for D (5 bases). The CDR3 runs to 15 residues. Germline V gene lookup returns CDR1 KGHSH and CDR2 LQKENI. V shed 2 bases and J shed 6 bases, with 14 bases lying between them. The CDR3 sequence: CASSPGGGRAQPQHF. CDR3 DNA: TGTGCCAGCTCACCAGGGGGGGGAAGAGCTCAGCCCCAGCATTTT.

This clone has just one count. The chain uses TRBV4-3 and TRBJ2-7; possibly TRBD1 for D (6 bases). CDR1 is LGHNA, CDR2 YSLEER, per germline. The CDR3 spans 14 residues. Trimming took 6 bases from V and 1 from J, leaving 13 bases between them. CDR3 nucleotides: TGCGCCAGCAGTGGCTCCAGGGGATCCTACGAGCAGTACTTC. This translates into CASSGSRGSYEQYF.

The chain links TRBV27 to TRBJ1-2, with a possible D match to TRBD1 (5 bases). The CDR3 has 14 residues. V lost 5 bases and J lost 3, with 13 bases in between. In germline, CDR1 is MNHEY, CDR2 SMNVEV (reference sequence). The CDR3 nucleotides read TGTGCCAGCAGTCCGGTGGGGGGGGACTATGGCTACACCTTC. This encodes CASSPVGGDYGYTF.

Only a few counts were recorded for this clone. This chain links TRBV14 with TRBJ2-7; 8 bases are a match to TRBD1. J gave up 1 base and V 1 base, and 3 bases lay outside the gene matches. The germline V gene has CDR1 SGHDN and CDR2 FVKESK. The CDR3 is 15 residues long. The CDR3 sequence: CASSQGTGLSYEQYF. Here the CDR3 DNA reads TGTGCCAGCAGCCAAGGGACAGGGCTTTCCTACGAGCAGTACTTC.

The rearrangement joins TRBV7-9 to TRBJ2-7, with 10 bases identical to TRBD1. CDR1 is SEHNR and CDR2 is FQNEAQ in the germline V gene (reference sequence). J was trimmed by 5 bases and V by 2 bases; bases with no gene match: 9. This CDR3 contains 16 residues. The CDR3 loop is CASSLYGTGDSNEQYF. The CDR3 DNA is TGTGCCAGCAGCTTATATGGGACAGGGGATTCCAACGAGCAGTACTTC.

This chain joins TRBV27 and TRBJ2-2; 10 nucleotides line up with TRBD1. V lost 3 bases and J lost 4; bases outside the gene matches: 5. This CDR3 comprises 16 residues. The germline gives CDR1 MNHEY, CDR2 SMNVEV (reference sequence). The CDR3 nucleotides read TGTGCCAGCAGTTTTGGGACAGGGGTGGGCACCGGGGAGCTGTTTTTT. Translated: CASSFGTGVGTGELFF.

This clone was seen just once. The chain uses TRBV5-1 and TRBJ2-3, with a possible D match to TRBD2 (5 bases). Germline CDR1 SGHRS, CDR2 YFSETQ. The V and J ends lost 4 bases and 6 bases respectively, with 12 bases between them. This CDR3 spans 13 amino acids. This CDR3 reads CASSPTSGDTQYF. In nucleotides, the CDR3 is TGCGCCAGCAGCCCAACTTCGGGGGATACGCAGTATTTT.

This clone came up a few times. The chain has TRBV18 and TRBJ1-4, with D maybe TRBD1 (6 bases). Germline values: CDR1 KGHSH, CDR2 LQKENI. This CDR3 has 12 amino acids. CDR3 region: CGGQPENEKLFF. CDR3 sequence (DNA): TGTGGAGGACAGCCGGAGAATGAAAAACTGTTTTTT.

This clone has a single count. The rearrangement joins TRBV20-1 to TRBJ1-1, with a weak D call TRBD1 (6 bases). V lost 7 bases and J 1 base, leaving 7 bases between the germline ends. This CDR3 spans 11 amino acids. Germline V CDR1 and CDR2: DFQATT, SNEGSKA (reference sequence). The CDR3 reads CSGTENTEAFF. For the CDR3, the DNA is TGCAGTGGGACAGAGAACACTGAAGCTTTCTTT.

This clone was found a few times. The CDR3 coding sequence is TGTGCCAGCAGCCCAAACGCCGGGACATTTACCTACGAGCAGTACTTC. This translates into CASSPNAGTFTYEQYF. V is TRBV7-8 and J is TRBJ2-7, with D possibly being TRBD1 (6 bases). V shed 5 bases and J shed 2 bases, with 19 bases lying between them. The CDR3 has 16 residues. Looked up from germline, CDR1 is SGHVS and CDR2 is FQNEAQ.

The V and J genes are TRBV12-5 and TRBJ1-5; 9 bases match TRBD1. Germline V gives CDR1 LGHNT, CDR2 FRNRAP. The CDR3 contains 16 residues. With V trimmed by 1 base and J by 3 bases, 4 bases remained unmatched. CDR3 DNA: TGTGCTAGTGGTTTGGCAGGGACAGGGTTCAATCAGCCCCAGCATTTT. Its protein is CASGLAGTGFNQPQHF.

This clone was seen a handful of times. This rearrangement joins TRBV2 to TRBJ1-4; 7 bases agree with TRBD1. CDR3 length: 14 amino acids. CDR1 is SNHLY and CDR2 is FYNNEI in the germline V gene. Germline trimming cut 7 bases from V and 3 bases from J; bases unmatched to any gene: 5. The CDR3, as DNA: TGTGCCAGCACCCTACAGGGGTCTAATGAAAAACTGTTTTTT. Translating gives CASTLQGSNEKLFF.

The chain uses TRBV5-1 and TRBJ2-5, with 13 bases matching TRBD2. J lost 2 bases, V lost 1 base, and 5 bases had no gene match. The CDR3 is 17 amino acids. In germline, CDR1 is SGHRS, CDR2 YFSETQ. In nucleotides, the CDR3 is TGCGCCAGCAGCTTGCAAGGACTAGCGGGGGTACAAGAGACCCAGTACTTC. Translated: CASSLQGLAGVQETQYF.

The rearrangement joins TRBV3-1 (or the pseudogene TRBV3-2) to TRBJ1-3; D is unclear. The CDR3 is made up of 16 amino acids. CDR1 is LGHDT and CDR2 is YNNKEL in the germline V gene (reference sequence). Trimming removed 3 bases at V and 5 bases at J, with 17 bases between. CDR3 sequence (DNA): TGTGCCAGCAGCCACCAGGACCGGGGAGTACGAAACACCATATATTTT. This gives the protein CASSHQDRGVRNTIYF.

The chain has TRBV9 and TRBJ1-2; D gene ambiguous. Germline values: CDR1 SGDLS, CDR2 YYNGEE. The CDR3 is 15 residues long. V was cut by 0 bases and J by 4 bases, with 13 bases left in between. CDR3 protein: CASSVASEGAYGYTF. DNA for the CDR3: TGTGCCAGCAGCGTAGCTTCCGAAGGAGCCTATGGCTACACCTTC.

The rearrangement uses TRBV6-2 or TRBV6-3 and TRBJ2-7, with a possible D match to TRBD2 (6 bases). Trimming stripped 7 bases from V and 3 bases from J, with 22 bases between. The length of the CDR3 is 16 residues. Germline CDR1 is MNHEY and CDR2 is SVGEGT. CDR3: CASTPGLGVAIYEQYF. The CDR3, as DNA: TGTGCCAGCACCCCGGGACTGGGGGTTGCGATCTACGAGCAGTACTTC.

CDR3 residues: CASSPQGLAGYNEQFF. In DNA, the CDR3 is TGTGCCAGCAGCCCCCAGGGACTAGCGGGGTACAATGAGCAGTTCTTC. The chain carries TRBV11-3 and TRBJ2-1; TRBD2 matches at 13 bases. Germline V gives CDR1 SGHNT, CDR2 YENEEA. Germline trimming cut 5 bases from V and 4 bases from J; bases unmatched to any gene: 5. The CDR3 is made up of 16 amino acids.

The rearrangement links TRBV23-1 to TRBJ2-7; tentative D call: TRBD2 (6 bases). TRBV23-1 is an open reading frame whose function is uncertain. The CDR3 is 15 amino acids. With 4 bases removed from V and 1 base from J, the gap between germline ends came to 14 bases. The CDR3 region has the DNA TGCGCCAGCAGTCCCCCGGAGGGCCCTTCCTACGAGCAGTACTTC. It encodes CASSPPEGPSYEQYF.

V is TRBV14 and J is TRBJ2-2; perhaps TRBD1 as D (6 bases). The CDR3 sequence is 13 residues long. CDR1 SGHDN and CDR2 FVKESK come from the germline V gene. V was cut by 4 bases and J by 5 bases, with 8 bases left in between. The CDR3 sequence: CASSRQATGELFF. The DNA of the CDR3 is TGTGCCAGCAGCCGACAGGCGACCGGGGAGCTGTTTTTT. Complete variable domain (other parts from reference TRBV14 and TRBJ2-2): EAGVTQFPSHSVIEKGQTVTLRCDPISGHDNLYWYRRVMGKEIKFLLHFVKESKQDESGMPNNRFLAERTGGTYSTLKVQPAELEDSGVYFCASSRQATGELFFGEGSRLTVL.

This chain links TRBV7-3 with TRBJ2-5; the D is unclear. Germline V gene data show CDR1 as SGHTA and CDR2 as FQGTGA. Trimming removed 0 bases at V and 3 bases at J, with 8 bases between. There are 14 residues in the CDR3. CDR3 nucleotides: TGTGCCAGCAGCTTAACGGCTAGTAAAGAGACCCAGTACTTC. It codes for CASSLTASKETQYF.

The chain is built from TRBV15 and TRBJ2-3; D is undetermined. The V gene lost 6 bases and the J gene lost 6 bases, with 19 bases spanning the gap. In germline, CDR1 is LNHNV, CDR2 YYDKDF (reference sequence). This CDR3 has 15 amino acids. CDR3 sequence: CATRERAGDWDTQYF. The CDR3 DNA reads TGTGCCACCAGGGAGCGAGCCGGAGATTGGGATACGCAGTATTTT.

This sequence joins TRBV7-2 and TRBJ2-1, with 8 bases lining up with TRBD2. This CDR3 has 15 amino acids. CDR1 and CDR2 from the germline V gene are SGHTA and FQGNSA. V trimming: 5 bases; J trimming: 6 bases; junction bases outside the gene matches: 9. CDR3 protein: CASSLRTSQSNEQFF. CDR3 nucleotides: TGTGCCAGCAGCCTAAGGACTAGCCAGAGCAATGAGCAGTTCTTC.

The CDR3 reads CAWSRIGGILETQYF. The CDR3 DNA reads as TGTGCCTGGAGTAGAATCGGCGGGATCCTGGAGACCCAGTACTTC. The chain uses TRBV30 and TRBJ2-5; tentatively, D is TRBD2 (6 bases). This CDR3 spans 15 amino acids. Germline V gene sequence: CDR1 GTSNPN, CDR2 SVGIG (reference sequence). Trimming took off 2 bases at V and 5 bases at J, with 18 bases between the two ends.

The genes are TRBV19 and TRBJ2-1; TRBD2 matches at 9 bases. This CDR3 has 14 residues. The germline gives CDR1 LNHDA, CDR2 SQIVND (reference sequence). V lost 6 bases, J lost 4 bases, and 4 bases stayed unmatched. CDR3 DNA sequence: TGTGCCAGTAGGCGGGGGGGGAGGTACAATGAGCAGTTCTTC. It specifies CASRRGGRYNEQFF.